Listed here are 23 T cell receptor beta chains from one sample, sequenced in a study of blood T cell repertoires in COVID-19. TCRdb keeps only in-frame clones here, not all; method: immunoSEQ multiplex PCR. The repertoire includes more than 95,000 clones, 70% to 85% of them detected once, and around 2.5% sits in the top ten. The sample consisted of peripheral blood. These receptors all stem from a man between 50 and 59 years old with acute or convalescent COVID-19.

The V gene is TRBV6-5, the J gene TRBJ2-3, with a possible D match to TRBD2 (5 bases). V was clipped by 7 bases and J by 0 bases, with 11 bases between them. Per the germline V gene, CDR1 is MNHEY and CDR2 is SVGAGI. The CDR3 is 14 amino acids. CDR3 DNA: TGTGCCAGCAAGCGGACCCTTAGCACAGATACGCAGTATTTT. Its translation is CASKRTLSTDTQYF.

The chain joins TRBV5-1 to TRBJ2-5; 7 nucleotides align to TRBD1. J was trimmed by 6 bases and V by 4 bases; bases with no gene match: 6. CDR1 and CDR2 from the germline V gene are SGHRS and YFSETQ. The CDR3 is 13 residues long. Here the CDR3 reads CASSRDSQQTQYF. The CDR3 DNA follows: TGCGCCAGCAGCCGGGACAGCCAGCAGACCCAGTACTTC. The entire variable domain, with the rest obtained from reference TRBV5-1 and TRBJ2-5, is as follows: KAGVTQTPRYLIKTRGQQVTLSCSPISGHRSVSWYQQTPGQGLQFLFEYFSETQRNKGNFPGRFSGRQFSNSRSEMNVSTLELGDSALYLCASSRDSQQTQYFGPGTRLLVL.

CDR3 bases: TGTGCCAGCAGCTCGGGACTAGCGGGGTACAATGAGCAGTTCTTC. Translation: CASSSGLAGYNEQFF. The chain employs TRBV7-8 and TRBJ2-1; 13 bases are shared with TRBD2. Germline V gene sequence: CDR1 SGHVS, CDR2 FQNEAQ. The CDR3 consists of 15 residues. V was pared by 4 bases and J by 4 bases, with 1 base of the junction left unmatched.

The CDR3 spells CASSVGTGRGQPQHF. The CDR3 nucleotides are TGCGCCAGCAGCGTTGGGACGGGGAGGGGACAGCCCCAGCATTTT. The chain links TRBV5-1 to TRBJ1-5; D perhaps matches TRBD1 (5 bases). CDR1 and CDR2 from the germline V gene are SGHRS and YFSETQ. V lost 4 bases and J lost 7, with 18 bases in between. The CDR3 spans 15 residues.

This clone was seen only a few times. Other DNA sequences within the sample encode an identical CDR3. The chain is built from TRBV9 and TRBJ2-3; a weak D match, TRBD1 (5 bases). V gave up 0 bases and J gave up 1 base, with 9 bases separating them. The CDR3 loop spans 15 amino acids. The germline V gene has CDR1 SGDLS and CDR2 YYNGEE. In DNA, the CDR3 is TGTGCCAGCAGCGTAGTAGGGGCTGGCACAGATACGCAGTATTTT. This encodes CASSVVGAGTDTQYF. Combining the CDR3 with reference TRBV9 and TRBJ2-3 gives the whole variable domain DSGVTQTPKHLITATGQRVTLRCSPRSGDLSVYWYQQSLDQGLQFLIQYYNGEERAKGNILERFSAQQFPDLHSELNLSSLELGDSALYFCASSVVGAGTDTQYFGPGTRLTVL.

This clone was detected a few times. The CDR3 loop is CASSLQDGEQYF. CDR3 DNA: TGCGCCAGCAGCTTACAGGACGGGGAGCAGTACTTC. This chain joins TRBV5-1 and TRBJ2-7; a weak D match, TRBD1 (5 bases). The CDR3 totals 12 residues. Germline assignment: CDR1 SGHRS and CDR2 YFSETQ. The V and J ends lost 2 bases and 7 bases respectively, with 10 bases between them.

The chain has TRBV24-1 and TRBJ2-2; a possible D gene is TRBD1 (5 bases). There are 13 residues in the CDR3. V was cut by 9 bases and J by 7 bases, with 14 bases left in between. Germline V lookup: CDR1 KGHDR, CDR2 SFDVKD. In DNA form, the CDR3 reads TGTGCCACCGAAAGGGGCGCGAACGGGGAGCTGTTTTTT. It is translated as CATERGANGELFF.

The CDR3 nucleotides read TGTGCCAGCAAAAAGATGGACTTATCTTTCTACTACGAGCAGTACTTC. Its protein product is CASKKMDLSFYYEQYF. The V gene is TRBV2, the J gene TRBJ2-7, with D maybe TRBD2 (5 bases). Trimming took off 7 bases at V and 3 bases at J, with 22 bases between the two ends. CDR1 and CDR2 (germline): SNHLY, FYNNEI. This CDR3 has 16 amino acids.

The genes are TRBV9 and TRBJ1-5, with D uncertain. CDR1 SGDLS and CDR2 YYNGEE come from the germline V gene. Deletions cut 0 bases from V and 6 bases from J, with 7 bases between. The CDR3 runs 13 residues. The CDR3 DNA reads TGTGCCAGCAGCGTAGCTACTGGTCAGCCCCAGCATTTT. Translated, it gives CASSVATGQPQHF.

V and J are TRBV5-1 and TRBJ1-2; a possible D gene is TRBD1 (6 bases). The CDR3 totals 14 residues. Trimming removed 0 bases from V and 6 bases from J, with 12 bases in between. Germline V CDR1 and CDR2: SGHRS, YFSETQ. In DNA, the CDR3 is TGCGCCAGCAGCTTGGAATTAGGGGGAAATGGCTACACCTTC. The encoded protein is CASSLELGGNGYTF.

This chain uses TRBV6-5 with TRBJ2-7; a possible D gene is TRBD1 (6 bases). Between the trimmed V and J ends, which lost 2 bases and 5 bases, there was a span of 10 bases. The CDR3 totals 13 residues. The V gene's germline CDR1 is MNHEY and CDR2 SVGAGI. This chain's CDR3 is CASSYRGSHEQYF. CDR3 nucleotides: TGTGCCAGCAGTTACAGGGGGTCCCACGAGCAGTACTTC.

V and J are TRBV5-8 and TRBJ2-7, with 12 bases matching TRBD2. Germline CDR1 is SGHTS and CDR2 is YDEGEE. CDR3 size: 15 residues. V was pared by 2 bases and J by 2 bases, with 2 bases of the junction left unmatched. This CDR3 reads CASSFGLAGTYEQYF. CDR3 bases: TGTGCCAGCAGCTTCGGACTAGCGGGGACCTACGAGCAGTACTTC.

The V call is TRBV2, the J call TRBJ2-3; D uncertain. The CDR3 is 16 amino acids. Germline values: CDR1 SNHLY, CDR2 FYNNEI. The V gene lost 8 bases and the J gene lost 0 bases, with 18 bases spanning the gap. CDR3 sequence reads: CASGLGPDTSTDTQYF. CDR3 nucleotides: TGTGCCAGCGGTCTGGGTCCTGACACTAGCACAGATACGCAGTATTTT.

The chain is built from TRBV4-2 and TRBJ1-2; 7 bases agree with TRBD1. CDR1 and CDR2 from the germline V gene are LGHNA and YNFKEQ. The CDR3 is made up of 16 amino acids. V gave up 0 bases and J gave up 3 bases; unmatched junction bases: 7. The CDR3 bases are TGTGCCAGCAGCCAAGAAAATTGGCAGGGGGACTATGGCTACACCTTC. It specifies CASSQENWQGDYGYTF.

The rearrangement joins TRBV6-5 to TRBJ2-5; 7 bases are a match to TRBD2. V shed 11 bases and J 2 bases; nucleotides not matched to a gene: 11. The CDR3 loop spans 14 amino acids. In germline, CDR1 is MNHEY, CDR2 SVGAGI. The CDR3 bases are TGTGCCGCTCAGGCGGGAGCCTTGCAAGAGACCCAGTACTTC. Residues: CAAQAGALQETQYF.

The chain uses TRBV5-1 and TRBJ2-7; 8 nucleotides agree with TRBD1. V shed 4 bases and J 5 bases; nucleotides not matched to a gene: 8. The CDR3 runs to 14 residues. In germline, CDR1 is SGHRS, CDR2 YFSETQ. The DNA for the CDR3 is TGCGCCAGCAGCCCCTCGACAGGGGAGGACGAGCAGTACTTC. It is translated as CASSPSTGEDEQYF.

The chain recombines TRBV4-1 with TRBJ2-5, with a weak D call TRBD2 (7 bases). CDR3 size: 16 residues. Trimming cost V 0 bases and J 1 base, with 12 bases left between them. Germline CDR1 is MGHRA and CDR2 is YSYEKL. The CDR3 is CASSQDQGGGQETQYF. In DNA, the CDR3 is TGCGCCAGCAGCCAAGATCAGGGAGGGGGCCAAGAGACCCAGTACTTC.

The chain links TRBV7-9 to TRBJ1-6, with D maybe TRBD1 (5 bases). Germline assignment: CDR1 SEHNR and CDR2 FQNEAQ (reference sequence). The length of the CDR3 is 15 residues. V lost 1 base, J lost 5 bases, and 9 bases lay in between. CDR3 bases: TGTGCCAGCAGCTTAGAAGACAGAAATAATTCACCCCTCCACTTT. Translation gives CASSLEDRNNSPLHF.

The CDR3 here is CASRERTVPANEKLFF. CDR3 bases: TGTGCAAGTCGTGAAAGGACAGTGCCCGCGAATGAAAAACTGTTTTTT. The gene calls are TRBV12-2 and TRBJ1-4; whether TRBD1, the table's D call, matches the DNA was not checked. TRBV12-2 is annotated as a pseudogene. The CDR3 contains 16 residues.

The chain is built from TRBV29-1 and TRBJ2-2; the D gene is possibly TRBD2 (5 bases). This CDR3 is built from 14 residues. The germline CDR1 and CDR2 sequences are SQVTM and ANQGSEA. The ends were cut back, 6 bases at V and 8 bases at J, with 19 bases in the middle. The DNA for the CDR3 is TGCAGCGTCCAAAAGGAGAGGGTCCAAGGGGAGCTGTTTTTT. Its translation: CSVQKERVQGELFF.

This chain uses TRBV2 with TRBJ1-6; the match to TRBD1 covers 7 bases. Germline V CDR1 and CDR2: SNHLY, FYNNEI. V trimming: 6 bases; J trimming: 6 bases; junction bases outside the gene matches: 5. This CDR3 is 14 amino acids long. The CDR3 loop reads CASSPGQVNSPLHF. The CDR3 DNA follows: TGTGCCAGCAGCCCTGGACAGGTTAATTCACCCCTCCACTTT.

The chain recombines TRBV7-9 with TRBJ2-6; D is possibly TRBD1 (5 bases). Germline V CDR1 and CDR2: SEHNR, FQNEAQ (reference sequence). Trimming cost V 5 bases and J 4 bases, with 21 bases left between them. The CDR3 runs 18 residues. CDR3 sequence reads: CASSPPLFRVGGANVLTF. The CDR3 region has the DNA TGTGCCAGCAGCCCCCCCTTATTCAGGGTAGGAGGGGCCAACGTCCTGACTTTC.

The V gene is TRBV19, the J gene TRBJ2-7, with D maybe TRBD1 (5 bases). Germline loops: CDR1 LNHDA, CDR2 SQIVND (reference sequence). The CDR3 runs 15 residues. V was trimmed by 1 base and J by 0 bases, leaving 10 bases between them. The CDR3 protein is CASSIGRGSSYEQYF. DNA of the CDR3: TGTGCCAGTAGTATAGGAAGGGGCAGCTCCTACGAGCAGTACTTC.